The 12 T cell receptor beta chains listed next were all sequenced from one sample in a study of CD8 T cells in ankylosing spondylitis. TCRdb re-called the 5' RACE reads with MiXCR, one entry per CDR3 protein. In the table there are approximately 400,000 distinct CDR3 sequences, roughly 26% of which are singletons. These receptors are not linked to any known antigen. Findings of the study overall: A motif of 8 or 9 highly homologous TCR beta variants was seen as apparently characteristic of ankylosing spondylitis blood.

Sequences were obtained from blood, either unsorted or a sorted T cell fraction (not recorded which). The origin of the receptors is a male donor with ankylosing spondylitis.

This clonotype was recorded a few times. V is TRBV20-1 and J is TRBJ2-1, with 11 bases aligning to TRBD1. Germline lookup yields CDR1 DFQATT and CDR2 SNEGSKA (reference sequence). This CDR3 region has 12 residues. The CDR3 reads CSGTGGINEQFF. CDR3 coding DNA: TGCAGCGGGACAGGGGGAATAAATGAGCAGTTCTTC.

In this sample, this clonotype turned up a few times. This chain joins TRBV5-1 and TRBJ1-1; D may be TRBD1 (5 bases). Trimming removed 5 bases at V and 1 base at J, with 12 bases between. This CDR3 contains 14 residues. Per the germline V gene, CDR1 is SGHRS and CDR2 is YFSETQ. The CDR3 bases are TGCGCCAGCAGACGGGACTCCACGAACACTGAAGCTTTCTTT. Encoded protein: CASRRDSTNTEAFF.

The V and J genes are TRBV11-2 and TRBJ1-4; 8 bases agree with TRBD1. The V segment lost 4 bases and the J segment 4 bases; nucleotides outside the gene matches: 5. The germline V gene encodes CDR1 SGHAT and CDR2 FQNNGV. The CDR3 is 15 residues long. CDR3 in DNA: TGTGCCAGCAGCTCCCGGACAGGGCTTAATGAAAAACTGTTTTTT. This gives the protein CASSSRTGLNEKLFF.

This clonotype was observed many times. This chain uses TRBV5-1 with TRBJ2-1, with D possibly matching TRBD1 (5 bases). With 0 bases removed from V and 8 bases from J, the gap between germline ends came to 15 bases. The CDR3 sequence is 15 residues long. CDR1 is SGHRS, CDR2 YFSETQ, per germline. CDR3 region: CASSLDQGGVYEQFF. The CDR3 bases are TGCGCCAGCAGCTTGGACCAGGGCGGTGTATATGAGCAGTTCTTC.

J is TRBJ1-1 and V is TRBV15; tentatively, D is TRBD1 (5 bases). V dropped 3 bases and J dropped 1 base, with 12 bases sitting between them. Looked up from germline, CDR1 is LNHNV and CDR2 is YYDKDF (reference sequence). The CDR3 covers 15 residues. The CDR3 DNA reads as TGTGCCACCAGCAGGGCACAGGCTACGAACACTGAAGCTTTCTTT. Translating it yields CATSRAQATNTEAFF.

This chain connects TRBV6-2 or TRBV6-3 to TRBJ1-2; D perhaps matches TRBD1 (6 bases). The CDR3 extends over 13 amino acids. The V end was cut by 7 bases, the J end by 4 bases, with 13 bases between. Germline V gene sequence: CDR1 MNHEY, CDR2 SVGEGT. The CDR3 region is CASTSQDSYGYTF. Written as DNA, the CDR3 is TGTGCCAGCACCTCCCAGGACAGCTATGGCTACACCTTC.

This clonotype was detected only a few times. The J gene is TRBJ2-1, the V gene TRBV3-1; 7 bases line up with TRBD2. In germline, CDR1 is LGHDT, CDR2 YNNKEL (reference sequence). The CDR3 has 13 residues. V shed 10 bases, J shed 5 bases, and the junction held 8 bases outside the gene matches. CDR3 sequence: CATLGLADNEQFF. DNA for the CDR3: TGTGCCACTCTGGGGCTAGCGGACAATGAGCAGTTCTTC.

There are a few counts of this clonotype. This sequence joins TRBV9 and TRBJ2-1; 9 nucleotides match TRBD2. This CDR3 is 16 amino acids long. The V segment lost 0 bases and the J segment 0 bases; nucleotides outside the gene matches: 1. CDR1 and CDR2 (germline): SGDLS, YYNGEE. The CDR3 DNA follows: TGTGCCAGCAGCGTAGGACTAGCGGACTCCTACAATGAGCAGTTCTTC. Translated, it gives CASSVGLADSYNEQFF. Full variable domain (outside the CDR3, taken from reference TRBV9 and TRBJ2-1): DSGVTQTPKHLITATGQRVTLRCSPRSGDLSVYWYQQSLDQGLQFLIQYYNGEERAKGNILERFSAQQFPDLHSELNLSSLELGDSALYFCASSVGLADSYNEQFFGPGTRLTVL.

This clonotype was picked up many times. The chain links TRBV5-1 to TRBJ2-1; no clear D gene. The V gene's germline CDR1 is SGHRS and CDR2 YFSETQ. The length of the CDR3 is 13 residues. The ends were cut back, 3 bases at V and 4 bases at J, with 8 bases in the middle. CDR3 nucleotide sequence: TGCGCCAGCAGCTCTGGTTCGTACAATGAGCAGTTCTTC. This codes for CASSSGSYNEQFF.

This clonotype was seen more than once but under ten times. The J gene is TRBJ2-7, the V gene TRBV29-1, with 9 bases identical to TRBD2. Per the germline V gene, CDR1 is SQVTM and CDR2 is ANQGSEA. The J segment lost 5 bases and the V segment lost 6 bases, leaving 11 bases of the junction unmatched. The CDR3 totals 14 residues. CDR3 bases: TGCAGCGTCCAAGGGCTAGCGGGAAACGACGAGCAGTACTTC. Translation gives CSVQGLAGNDEQYF.

The chain recombines TRBV3-1 with TRBJ1-3; D may be TRBD1 (6 bases). This CDR3 has 17 residues. Germline V gives CDR1 LGHDT, CDR2 YNNKEL (reference sequence). Trimming cost V 3 bases and J 1 base, with 16 bases left between them. DNA for the CDR3: TGTGCCAGCAGCCACCTTGTGGGGGCCCTTTCTGGAAACACCATATATTTT. The encoded protein is CASSHLVGALSGNTIYF.

This clonotype is a singleton in its sample. The chain uses TRBV7-6 and TRBJ2-2; D is perhaps TRBD2 (5 bases). The CDR3 loop spans 15 amino acids. The germline gives CDR1 SGHVS, CDR2 FNYEAQ. Trimming removed 5 bases at V and 0 bases at J, with 10 bases between. The CDR3 loop is CASSRTLANTGELFF. The CDR3 nucleotides are TGTGCCAGCAGCCGGACTTTGGCGAACACCGGGGAGCTGTTTTTT.